The clone carrying this T cell receptor (beta chain) showed up just a few times. Its target is unknown. Primers used in a second PCR of roughly 6 to 11 cycles were a sample-barcoded 5' primer and a J-beta primer mix. Using its own MiXCR run on the 5' RACE reads, TCRdb lists one record per CDR3 protein. Of 600,000 to 1,000,000 distinct CDR3 sequences listed, just under 25% are singletons. The data belong to a study of blood T cells in healthy people across ages. General study results and limits: Versus aged donors, long-lived donors had higher diversity and more naive CD4+ cells.

A minimum of 7 million PBMCs was isolated per sample. The junction had 6 bases not matched to a gene; V was cut back by 4 bases and J by 4 bases. The length of the CDR3 is 15 residues. From germline, CDR1 is SNHLY and CDR2 FYNNEI. These data are also associated with another study on T cells of mothers and their children. That work contributes: Three healthy Caucasian mothers, along with their six children, were the donors.

This receptor was taken from a boy younger than 18 in good health. The sample taken for sequencing was blood. The chain uses TRBV2 and TRBJ2-1, with 8 bases aligning to TRBD1. The DNA for the CDR3 is TGTGCCAGCAGTGCAGGGGGCGCGGGATACAATGAGCAGTTCTTC. It codes for CASSAGGAGYNEQFF.